Listed below are T cell receptor beta chains from one sample, sequenced in a study of PD-1 blockade in classical Hodgkin lymphoma. Sequencing used immunoSEQ multiplex PCR; TCRdb keeps in-frame clones, though not all of them. This table has around 65,000 clones, 88% appearing once. Sample: peripheral blood mononuclear cells (PBMCs), taken at baseline. These receptors all come from a human donor with classical Hodgkin lymphoma. Both conserved end residues are part of each CDR3. The D gene is left open where the match is weak. Size tells how often a clone was seen (once, few, many) or the class of an expanded clone, and some rows leave it out.

d_call j_call v_call clone_size cdr3_aa cdr3_nt
. TRBJ1-2 TRBV9 . CASSTSTGGEYGYTF TGTGCCAGCAGCACATCGACAGGAGGTGAATATGGCTACACCTTC
. TRBJ1-1 TRBV13 . CASTSPPRHGQNTEAFF TGTGCCAGCACCTCGCCGCCTAGACACGGACAGAACACTGAAGCTTTCTTT
TRBD1 TRBJ1-2 TRBV19 . CATWTGAYGYTF TGTGCCACGTGGACAGGGGCGTATGGCTACACCTTC
TRBD1 TRBJ1-2 TRBV7-2 . CASSFRDSLAGSYTF TGTGCCAGCAGCTTTCGGGACAGCTTGGCGGGTAGCTACACCTTC
TRBD2 TRBJ2-7 TRBV7-2 . CASSLGAGGAYEQYF TGTGCCAGCAGCTTAGGGGCGGGGGGGGCCTACGAGCAGTACTTC
TRBD2 TRBJ2-5 TRBV30 few CAWSSSGVLSGETQYF TGTGCCTGGAGTAGTAGCGGGGTACTATCTGGGGAGACCCAGTACTTC
. TRBJ1-1 TRBV7-2 . CASSLAGGRTEAFF TGTGCCAGCAGCTTAGCGGGGGGGAGGACTGAAGCTTTCTTT
. TRBJ1-4 TRBV20-1 . CSARDSEKLFF TGCAGTGCTAGGGACAGTGAAAAACTGTTTTTT
. TRBJ2-1 TRBV7-2 . CASSLESVEQFF TGTGCCAGCAGCTTAGAGTCAGTTGAGCAGTTCTTC
TRBD1 TRBJ2-2 TRBV7-9 . CASSLAFETGTTGELFF TGTGCCAGCAGCTTAGCGTTTGAGACAGGGACCACCGGGGAGCTGTTTTTT
. TRBJ1-5 TRBV19 . CASSIRGNQPQHF TGTGCCAGTTCTATCCGGGGAAACCAGCCCCAGCATTTT
. TRBJ1-1 TRBV4-1 . CASSRGDTRGTEAFF TGCGCCAGCAGCCGCGGGGACACCCGAGGGACTGAAGCTTTCTTT
TRBD1 TRBJ2-7 TRBV19 . CASSSAPRDSSYEQYF TGTGCCAGTAGTTCAGCACCCCGGGACAGCTCCTACGAGCAGTACTTC
. TRBJ2-6 TRBV6-5 few CASSYGGSGANVLTF TGTGCCAGCAGTTACGGGGGGAGTGGGGCCAACGTCCTGACTTTC
. TRBJ2-3 TRBV10-1 few CASSDQGPTDTQYF TGCGCCAGCAGTGATCAGGGCCCCACAGATACGCAGTATTTT
. TRBJ2-5 TRBV7-9 . CASSLIGFQGTQYF TGTGCCAGCAGCTTAATAGGGTTCCAAGGGACCCAGTACTTC
. TRBJ1-1 TRBV7-9 . CASSLGDMNTEAFF TGTGCCAGCAGCTTGGGGGACATGAACACTGAAGCTTTCTTT
. TRBJ1-6 TRBV4-2 once CASSLAQQQSPLHF TGTGCCAGCAGCTTGGCGCAGCAACAATCACCCCTCCACTTT
. TRBJ1-1 TRBV6-6 . CASSYPTDLNTEAFF TGTGCCAGCAGTTACCCGACAGACTTGAACACTGAAGCTTTCTTT
. TRBJ2-7 TRBV9 . CASSTKPGVGPYEQYF TGTGCCAGCAGCACTAAACCGGGAGTAGGGCCCTACGAGCAGTACTTC
. TRBJ2-5 TRBV6-5 . CASSSRGGSGETQYF TGTGCCAGCAGCTCTAGGGGGGGGTCAGGCGAGACCCAGTACTTC
. TRBJ1-5 TRBV7-2 . CASSLSQVVGQPQHF TGTGCCAGCAGCTTATCTCAGGTGGTAGGGCAGCCCCAGCATTTT
. TRBJ2-2 TRBV2 . CASRFGILNTGELFF TGTGCCAGCAGATTTGGGATCCTGAACACCGGGGAGCTGTTTTTT
TRBD1 TRBJ2-7 TRBV7-8 . CASSLVQGPSYEQYF TGTGCCAGCAGCTTAGTACAGGGGCCGTCCTACGAGCAGTACTTC
. TRBJ1-2 TRBV27 . CASSPPLQEFIGYTF TGTGCCAGCAGTCCCCCCCTTCAAGAATTCATCGGCTACACCTTC
. TRBJ1-1 TRBV14 . CASSPERTPRGDAGTEAFF TGTGCCAGCAGCCCCGAACGAACACCCCGGGGAGATGCCGGCACTGAAGCTTTCTTT
. TRBJ1-1 TRBV30 few CAWSVQGLNTEAFF TGTGCCTGGAGTGTACAAGGGCTGAACACTGAAGCTTTCTTT
. TRBJ2-7 TRBV5-8 . CASNKKALPWAEQYF TGTGCCAGCAACAAGAAAGCTTTACCCTGGGCCGAGCAGTACTTC
. TRBJ2-7 TRBV6-1 . CASTAPEYTSYEQYF TGTGCCAGCACTGCCCCTGAGTACACCTCCTACGAGCAGTACTTC
. TRBJ2-2 TRBV5-1 once CASSALSRLEGELFF TGCGCCAGCAGCGCACTCAGCAGATTGGAAGGGGAGCTGTTTTTT
TRBD2 TRBJ2-3 TRBV4-3 . CASSQDAMSGVTDTQYF TGCGCCAGCAGCCAAGACGCAATGAGCGGGGTCACAGATACGCAGTATTTT
TRBD2 TRBJ2-2 TRBV9 . CASSVAYRLAGANTGELFF TGTGCCAGCAGCGTAGCTTACCGACTAGCGGGGGCGAACACCGGGGAGCTGTTTTTT
. TRBJ1-2 TRBV11-2 . CASSLAMSLDGYTF TGTGCCAGCAGCTTAGCTATGTCCCTGGATGGCTACACCTTC
. TRBJ2-2 TRBV29-1 . CSVKAGNTGELFF TGCAGCGTTAAGGCGGGGAACACCGGGGAGCTGTTTTTT
. TRBJ1-2 TRBV28 . CASSTTGPLYGYTF TGTGCCAGCAGCACGACAGGTCCCCTCTATGGCTACACCTTC
. TRBJ1-1 TRBV27 . CASSQGITAFF TGTGCCAGCAGCCAGGGAATAACGGCTTTCTTT
TRBD2 TRBJ2-3 TRBV27 . CASSPVAGGSTDTQYF TGTGCCAGCAGTCCGGTAGCGGGGGGGAGTACAGATACGCAGTATTTT
TRBD1 TRBJ1-2 TRBV6-4 . CASSDQSTGDYGYTF TGTGCCAGCAGTGATCAGTCGACAGGGGATTATGGCTACACCTTC
. TRBJ2-2 TRBV30 . CAWSLRGTGELFF TGTGCCTGGAGTCTTAGAGGGACCGGGGAGCTGTTTTTT
TRBD2 TRBJ2-3 TRBV9 . CASSVAGFVGAGETDTQYF TGTGCCAGCAGCGTAGCGGGTTTTGTTGGAGCGGGGGAGACAGATACGCAGTATTTT
. TRBJ2-5 TRBV5-6 . CASSSQLDYDQETQYF TGTGCCAGCAGCTCGCAGCTTGACTATGATCAAGAGACCCAATACTTC
. TRBJ2-3 TRBV7-8 . CASSFGDTQYF TGTGCCAGCAGCTTTGGTGATACGCAGTATTTT
TRBD1 TRBJ2-5 TRBV28 . CASREDRVGETQYF TGTGCCAGCAGAGAGGACAGGGTGGGGGAGACCCAGTACTTC
TRBD1 TRBJ2-7 TRBV4-3 few CASSPNRGYEQYF TGCGCCAGCAGCCCAAACAGGGGTTACGAGCAGTACTTC
TRBD1 TRBJ1-5 TRBV7-8 once CASSWGTGGDYQPQHF TGTGCCAGCAGCTGGGGGACAGGGGGCGATTACCAGCCCCAGCATTTT
. TRBJ1-4 TRBV14 . CASSQDWWQIGANEKLFF TGTGCCAGCAGCCAAGACTGGTGGCAAATCGGGGCTAATGAAAAACTGTTTTTT
. TRBJ1-2 TRBV7-2 . CASSIGQPFYGYTF TGTGCCAGCAGCATAGGACAGCCCTTCTATGGCTACACCTTC
TRBD2 TRBJ2-5 TRBV14 . CASSQHTSAETQYF TGTGCCAGCAGCCAACACACTAGCGCGGAGACCCAGTACTTC
. TRBJ2-7 TRBV29-1 . CSVVGGRAYEQYF TGCAGCGTTGTTGGCGGGCGGGCCTACGAGCAGTACTTC
TRBD1 TRBJ1-4 TRBV15 . CATSPGTGGEANEKLFF TGTGCCACCAGCCCCGGGACAGGGGGCGAAGCTAATGAAAAACTGTTTTTT
TRBD2 TRBJ2-3 TRBV11-2 few CASSLELGLDAQYF TGTGCCAGCAGCTTAGAGCTAGGACTAGATGCGCAGTATTTT
TRBD1 TRBJ2-1 TRBV19 once CARGGQEYNEQFF TGTGCCAGAGGGGGACAGGAATACAATGAGCAGTTCTTC
. TRBJ2-5 TRBV2 . CASSPDSQETQYF TGTGCCAGCAGTCCGGACAGCCAAGAGACCCAGTACTTC
TRBD1 TRBJ2-1 TRBV18 once CASSLRDSLGEQFF TGTGCCAGCTCACTAAGGGACAGCCTGGGTGAGCAGTTCTTC